This TCR beta chain was retrieved from a study of cytomegalovirus exposure and HLA in healthy donors. Study information: Approximately 83 million unique TCRs from HLA-typed donors were held in an early data release. Whole-study findings and limits: The authors judged a highly shared variant cluster likely a sequencing artifact.

This CDR3 comprises 13 residues. V was clipped by 3 bases and J by 9 bases, with 12 bases between them. Germline assignment: CDR1 LGHNA and CDR2 YSLEER. The PCR had 60 Vbeta and 13 Jbeta primers. The data were produced by immunoSEQ multiplex PCR, yet TCRdb's version contains in-frame clones alone and is incomplete. The sample carries some 210,000 clones, around four fifths recorded once. A word on this clone: Its antigen is still unknown.

Sequences were obtained from PBMCs. This sequence originates from a woman aged 50 to 65 in good health and CMV-seropositive. The chain is built from TRBV4-3 and TRBJ1-5, with D possibly being TRBD1 (5 bases). The DNA of the CDR3 is TGCGCCAGCAGCCAGTCTCAGGGCGCGCCCCAGCATTTT. It specifies CASSQSQGAPQHF.